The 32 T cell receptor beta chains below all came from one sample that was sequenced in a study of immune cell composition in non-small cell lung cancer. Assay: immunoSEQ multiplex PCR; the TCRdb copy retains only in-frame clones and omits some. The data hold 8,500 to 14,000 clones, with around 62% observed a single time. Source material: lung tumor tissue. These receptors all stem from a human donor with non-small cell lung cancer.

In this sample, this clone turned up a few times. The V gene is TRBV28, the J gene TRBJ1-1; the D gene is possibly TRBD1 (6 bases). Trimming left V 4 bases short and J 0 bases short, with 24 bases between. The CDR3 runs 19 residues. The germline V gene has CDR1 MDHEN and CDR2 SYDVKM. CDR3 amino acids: CASSSTPDRQKFMNTEAFF. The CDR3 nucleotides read TGTGCCAGCAGTTCGACCCCGGACAGACAGAAGTTCATGAACACTGAAGCTTTCTTT.

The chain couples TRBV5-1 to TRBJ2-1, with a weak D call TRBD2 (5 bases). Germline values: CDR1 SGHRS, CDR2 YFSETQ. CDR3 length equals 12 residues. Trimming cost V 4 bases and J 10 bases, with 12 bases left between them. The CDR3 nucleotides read TGCGCCAGCAGCCCACTCGAGGGCGAGCAGTTCTTC. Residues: CASSPLEGEQFF.

CDR3 nucleotides: TGTGCCAGCAGCCCCATGGGGGACAGGGACCAAAGGAACACTGAAGCTTTCTTT. Translating gives CASSPMGDRDQRNTEAFF. The rearrangement uses TRBV11-3 and TRBJ1-1; 9 bases are a match to TRBD1. CDR1 SGHNT and CDR2 YENEEA come from the germline V gene. This CDR3 has 18 residues. V trimming: 5 bases; J trimming: 1 base; junction bases outside the gene matches: 14.

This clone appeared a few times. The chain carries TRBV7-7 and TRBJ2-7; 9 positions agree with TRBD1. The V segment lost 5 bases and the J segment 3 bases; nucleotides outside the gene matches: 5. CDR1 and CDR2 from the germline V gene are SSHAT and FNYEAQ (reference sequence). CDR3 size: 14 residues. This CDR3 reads CASSPAGQGYEQYF. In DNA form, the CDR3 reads TGTGCCAGCAGCCCCGCGGGACAGGGCTACGAGCAGTACTTC.

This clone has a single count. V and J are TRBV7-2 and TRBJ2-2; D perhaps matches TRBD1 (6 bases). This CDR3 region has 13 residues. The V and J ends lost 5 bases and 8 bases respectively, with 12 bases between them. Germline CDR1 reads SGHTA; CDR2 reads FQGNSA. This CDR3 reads CASSLQGSGELFF. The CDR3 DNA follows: TGTGCCAGCAGCCTACAGGGATCGGGGGAGCTGTTTTTT.

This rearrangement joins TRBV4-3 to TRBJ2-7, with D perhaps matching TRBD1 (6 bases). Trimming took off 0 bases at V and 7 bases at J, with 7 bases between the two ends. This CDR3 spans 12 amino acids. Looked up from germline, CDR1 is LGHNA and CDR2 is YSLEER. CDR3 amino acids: CASSQEGHEQYF. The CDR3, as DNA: TGCGCCAGCAGCCAAGAGGGACATGAGCAGTACTTC.

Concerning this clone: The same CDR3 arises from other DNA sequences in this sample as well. The CDR3 nucleotides are TGTGCCAGTAGTATAGCAGGCTACGAGCAGTACTTC. As protein: CASSIAGYEQYF. The rearrangement joins TRBV19 to TRBJ2-7; D remains unclear. This CDR3 spans 12 amino acids. The germline gives CDR1 LNHDA, CDR2 SQIVND (reference sequence). V shed 1 base and J shed 3 bases, with 4 bases lying between them.

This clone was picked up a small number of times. The CDR3 bases are TGTGCCAGCAGCTTCACTACATACTCCTACGAGCAGTACTTC. It translates to CASSFTTYSYEQYF. The rearrangement links TRBV7-2 to TRBJ2-7; D gene ambiguous. This CDR3 has 14 amino acids. Germline values: CDR1 SGHTA, CDR2 FQGNSA. V was pared by 3 bases and J by 0 bases, with 9 bases between.

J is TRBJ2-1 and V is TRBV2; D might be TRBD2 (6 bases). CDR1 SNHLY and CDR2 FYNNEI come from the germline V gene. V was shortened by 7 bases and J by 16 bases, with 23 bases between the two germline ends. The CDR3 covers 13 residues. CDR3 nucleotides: TGTGCCAGCAACCCTATGGCGGGACGGCAAGGATTCTTC. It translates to CASNPMAGRQGFF.

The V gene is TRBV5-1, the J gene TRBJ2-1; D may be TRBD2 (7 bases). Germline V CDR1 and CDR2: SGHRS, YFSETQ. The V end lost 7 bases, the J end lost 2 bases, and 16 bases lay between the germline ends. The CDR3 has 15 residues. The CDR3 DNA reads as TGCGCCAGCGTCCAAGGGGGGGTCACCTACAATGAGCAGTTCTTC. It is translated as CASVQGGVTYNEQFF.

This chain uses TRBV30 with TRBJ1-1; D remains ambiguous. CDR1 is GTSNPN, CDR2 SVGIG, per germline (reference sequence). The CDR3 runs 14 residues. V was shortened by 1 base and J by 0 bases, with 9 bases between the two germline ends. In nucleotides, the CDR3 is TGTGCCTGGAGTGCGACACCCATGAACACTGAAGCTTTCTTT. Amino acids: CAWSATPMNTEAFF.

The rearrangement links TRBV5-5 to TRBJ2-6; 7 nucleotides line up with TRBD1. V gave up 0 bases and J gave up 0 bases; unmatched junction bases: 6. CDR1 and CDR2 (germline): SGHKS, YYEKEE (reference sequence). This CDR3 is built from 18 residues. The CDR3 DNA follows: TGTGCCAGCAGCTTGGGACAGGGCCTAAGCTCTGGGGCCAACGTCCTGACTTTC. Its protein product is CASSLGQGLSSGANVLTF. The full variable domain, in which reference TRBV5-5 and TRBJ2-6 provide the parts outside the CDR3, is DAGVTQSPTHLIKTRGQQVTLRCSPISGHKSVSWYQQVLGQGPQFIFQYYEKEERGRGNFPDRFSARQFPNYSSELNVNALLLGDSALYLCASSLGQGLSSGANVLTFGAGSRLTVL.

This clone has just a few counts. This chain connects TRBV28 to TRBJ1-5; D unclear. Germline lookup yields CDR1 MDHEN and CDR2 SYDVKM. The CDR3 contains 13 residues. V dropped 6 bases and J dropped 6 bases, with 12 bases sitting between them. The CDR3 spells CASRVRVGQPQHF. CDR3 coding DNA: TGTGCCAGCAGAGTTCGGGTGGGTCAGCCCCAGCATTTT.

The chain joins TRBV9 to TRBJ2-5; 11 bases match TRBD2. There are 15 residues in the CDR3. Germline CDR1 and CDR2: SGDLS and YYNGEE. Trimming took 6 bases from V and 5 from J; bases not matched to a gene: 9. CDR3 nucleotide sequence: TGTGCCAGCACCCTAGATAGCGGGAGGGGGGAGACCCAGTACTTC. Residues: CASTLDSGRGETQYF.

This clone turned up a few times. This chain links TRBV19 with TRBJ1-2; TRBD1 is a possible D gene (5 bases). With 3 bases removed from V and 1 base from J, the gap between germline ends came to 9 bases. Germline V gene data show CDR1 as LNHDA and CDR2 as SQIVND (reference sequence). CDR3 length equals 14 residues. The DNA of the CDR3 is TGTGCCAGTAGTATGTTCGGGGGTAACTATGGCTACACCTTC. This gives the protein CASSMFGGNYGYTF.

The CDR3 spells CSGQVNEQFF. The CDR3 nucleotides read TGCAGCGGACAGGTAAATGAGCAGTTCTTC. This chain connects TRBV29-1 to TRBJ2-1, with a weak D call TRBD1 (6 bases). With 7 bases removed from V and 7 bases from J, the gap between germline ends came to 8 bases. Germline V lookup: CDR1 SQVTM, CDR2 ANQGSEA. This CDR3 comprises 10 residues.

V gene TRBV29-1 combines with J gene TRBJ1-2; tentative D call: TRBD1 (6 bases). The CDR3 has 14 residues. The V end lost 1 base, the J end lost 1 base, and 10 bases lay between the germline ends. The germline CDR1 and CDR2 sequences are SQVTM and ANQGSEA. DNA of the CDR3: TGCAGCGTTGAAGTGGACAGTGTTAACTATGGCTACACCTTC. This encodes CSVEVDSVNYGYTF.

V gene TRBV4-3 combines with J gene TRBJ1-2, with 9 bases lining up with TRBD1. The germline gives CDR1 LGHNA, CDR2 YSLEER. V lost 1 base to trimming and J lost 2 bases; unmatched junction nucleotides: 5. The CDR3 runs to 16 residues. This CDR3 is CASSQGWDRVNYGYTF. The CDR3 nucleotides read TGCGCCAGCAGCCAAGGCTGGGACAGGGTAAACTATGGCTACACCTTC.

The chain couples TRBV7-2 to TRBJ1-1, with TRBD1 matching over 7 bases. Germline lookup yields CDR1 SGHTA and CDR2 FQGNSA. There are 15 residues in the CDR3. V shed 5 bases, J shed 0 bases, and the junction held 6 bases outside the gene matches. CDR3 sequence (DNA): TGTGCCAGCAGCCTTCGGACAGGACTGAACACTGAAGCTTTCTTT. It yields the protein CASSLRTGLNTEAFF.

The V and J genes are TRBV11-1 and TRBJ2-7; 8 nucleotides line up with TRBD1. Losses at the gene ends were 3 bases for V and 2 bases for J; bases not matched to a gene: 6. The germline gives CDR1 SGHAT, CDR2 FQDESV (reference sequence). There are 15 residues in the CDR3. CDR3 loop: CASSLRRGQTYEQYF. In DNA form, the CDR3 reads TGTGCCAGCAGCTTGCGCAGGGGGCAAACCTACGAGCAGTACTTC.

This CDR3 is CASSLGWAGGAETQYF. The CDR3 region has the DNA TGTGCCAGCAGCTTGGGCTGGGCAGGGGGCGCGGAGACCCAGTACTTC. V gene TRBV5-6 combines with J gene TRBJ2-5; 8 bases are shared with TRBD1. This CDR3 contains 16 residues. Germline V gene data show CDR1 as SGHDT and CDR2 as YYEEEE. Unmatched junction bases numbered 9, after V lost 0 bases and J lost 5 bases.

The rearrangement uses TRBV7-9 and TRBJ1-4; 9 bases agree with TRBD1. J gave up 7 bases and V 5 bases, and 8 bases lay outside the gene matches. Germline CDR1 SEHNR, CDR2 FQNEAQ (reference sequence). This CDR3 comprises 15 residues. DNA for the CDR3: TGTGCCAGCAGCAAAACCGGGACAGGGAGTGAAAAACTGTTTTTT. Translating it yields CASSKTGTGSEKLFF.

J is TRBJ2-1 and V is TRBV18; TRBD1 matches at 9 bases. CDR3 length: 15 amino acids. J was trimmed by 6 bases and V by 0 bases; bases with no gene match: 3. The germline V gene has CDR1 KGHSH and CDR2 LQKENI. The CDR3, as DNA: TGTGCCAGCTCACCACCGGGACAGGGTCGCAATGAGCAGTTCTTC. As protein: CASSPPGQGRNEQFF.

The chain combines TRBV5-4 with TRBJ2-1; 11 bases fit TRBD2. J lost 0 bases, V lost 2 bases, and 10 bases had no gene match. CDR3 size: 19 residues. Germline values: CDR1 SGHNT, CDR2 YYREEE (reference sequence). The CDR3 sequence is CASSFPGLAEGSSYNEQFF. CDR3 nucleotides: TGTGCCAGCAGCTTTCCGGGACTAGCGGAGGGTAGCTCCTACAATGAGCAGTTCTTC.

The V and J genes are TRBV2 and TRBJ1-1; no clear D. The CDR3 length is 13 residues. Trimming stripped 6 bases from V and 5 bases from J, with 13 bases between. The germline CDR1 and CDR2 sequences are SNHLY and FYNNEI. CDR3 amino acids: CASSNREKTEAFF. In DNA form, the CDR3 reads TGTGCCAGCAGCAACCGGGAGAAAACTGAAGCTTTCTTT. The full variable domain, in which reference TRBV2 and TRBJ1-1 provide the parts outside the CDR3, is EPEVTQTPSHQVTQMGQEVILRCVPISNHLYFYWYRQILGQKVEFLVSFYNNEISEKSEIFDDQFSVERPDGSNFTLKIRSTKLEDSAMYFCASSNREKTEAFFGQGTRLTVV.

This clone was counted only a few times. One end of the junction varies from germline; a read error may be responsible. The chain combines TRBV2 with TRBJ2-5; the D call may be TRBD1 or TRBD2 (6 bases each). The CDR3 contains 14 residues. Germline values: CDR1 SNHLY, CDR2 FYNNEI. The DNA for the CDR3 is TGTGCCAGCAGGGAAGGGACATCCGGGGGAGCCCAGTACTTC. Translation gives CASREGTSGGAQYF.

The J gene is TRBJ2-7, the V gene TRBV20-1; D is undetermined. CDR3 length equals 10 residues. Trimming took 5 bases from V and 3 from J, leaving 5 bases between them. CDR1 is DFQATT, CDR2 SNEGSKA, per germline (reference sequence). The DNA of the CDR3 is TGCAGTGCTTATAGCTACGAGCAGTACTTC. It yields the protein CSAYSYEQYF.

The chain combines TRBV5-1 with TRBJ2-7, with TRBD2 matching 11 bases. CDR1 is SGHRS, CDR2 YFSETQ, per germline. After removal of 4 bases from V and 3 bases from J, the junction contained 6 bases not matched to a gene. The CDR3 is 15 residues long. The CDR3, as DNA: TGCGCCAGCAGCCTCTCTAGCGGGAGGATCTACGAGCAGTACTTC. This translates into CASSLSSGRIYEQYF.

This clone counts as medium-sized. In nucleotides, the CDR3 is TGTGCCAGCAGCCGGGGACAGTCGGACACTGAAGCTTTCTTT. Translated: CASSRGQSDTEAFF. The gene calls are TRBV7-3 and TRBJ1-1, with 7 positions matching TRBD1. The CDR3 sequence is 14 residues long. After removal of 5 bases from V and 3 bases from J, the junction contained 6 bases not matched to a gene. Per germline, CDR1 SGHTA and CDR2 FQGTGA.

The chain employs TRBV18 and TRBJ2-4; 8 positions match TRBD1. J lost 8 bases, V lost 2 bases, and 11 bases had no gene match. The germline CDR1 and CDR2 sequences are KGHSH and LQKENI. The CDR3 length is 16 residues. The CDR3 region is CASSPGQGGHADIQYF. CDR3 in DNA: TGTGCCAGCTCACCAGGACAGGGTGGACATGCGGACATTCAGTACTTC.

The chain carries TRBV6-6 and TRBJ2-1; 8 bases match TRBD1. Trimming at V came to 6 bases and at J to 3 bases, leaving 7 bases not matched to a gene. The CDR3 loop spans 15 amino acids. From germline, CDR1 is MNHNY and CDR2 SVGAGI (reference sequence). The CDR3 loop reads CASSYGQGLYNEQFF. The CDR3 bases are TGTGCCAGCAGCTACGGACAGGGCCTCTACAATGAGCAGTTCTTC.

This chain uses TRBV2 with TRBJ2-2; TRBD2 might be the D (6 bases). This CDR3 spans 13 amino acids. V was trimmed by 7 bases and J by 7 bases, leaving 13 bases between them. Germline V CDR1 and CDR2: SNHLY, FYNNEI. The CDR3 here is CASKRGGYGELFF. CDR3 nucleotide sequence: TGTGCCAGCAAGAGAGGAGGGTACGGGGAGCTGTTTTTT.